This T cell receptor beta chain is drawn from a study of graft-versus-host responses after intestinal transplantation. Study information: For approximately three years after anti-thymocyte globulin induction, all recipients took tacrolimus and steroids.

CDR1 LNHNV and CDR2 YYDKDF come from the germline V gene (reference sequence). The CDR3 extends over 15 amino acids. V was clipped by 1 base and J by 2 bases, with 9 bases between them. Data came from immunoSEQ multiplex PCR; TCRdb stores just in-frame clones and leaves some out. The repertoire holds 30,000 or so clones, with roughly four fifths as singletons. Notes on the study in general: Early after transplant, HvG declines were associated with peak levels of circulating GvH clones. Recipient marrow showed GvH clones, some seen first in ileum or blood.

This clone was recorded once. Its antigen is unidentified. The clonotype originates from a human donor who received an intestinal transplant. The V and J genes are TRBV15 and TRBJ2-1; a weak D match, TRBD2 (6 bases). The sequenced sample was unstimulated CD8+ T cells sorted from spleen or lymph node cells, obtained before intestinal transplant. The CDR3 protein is CATSRGAGAYNEQFF. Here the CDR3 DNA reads TGTGCCACCAGCAGAGGAGCGGGTGCCTACAATGAGCAGTTCTTC.